Following are 27 T cell receptor beta chains from one sample sequenced in a study of T cells in Graves' hyperthyroidism and ophthalmopathy (dated by TCRdb to between 2018 and 2021). To prepare the library, multiplex PCR was applied. Sequencing was performed on an Illumina HiSeq 2000. The TCR beta CDR3 regions were amplified from RNA transcripts. A first-round RT-PCR of the TCR CDR3 used the HTBI primer set with the Qiagen OneStep RT-PCR kit. TCRdb trimmed the raw reads at Q25, called clones with MiXCR and kept productive beta chains. For every CDR3 protein sequence, its rows merge into one entry that carries the most common genes and DNA. The sample has 500,000 to 600,000 distinct CDR3 sequences on record, roughly 21% of them singletons. The top ten constitute around 50% of the sample. The material sequenced was blood. These receptors were taken from a middle-aged man with Graves' ophthalmopathy.

V and J are TRBV20-1 and TRBJ2-2; D remains ambiguous. Germline values: CDR1 DFQATT, CDR2 SNEGSKA (reference sequence). CDR3 size: 14 residues. Between the trimmed V and J ends, which lost 3 bases and 1 base, there was a span of 9 bases. The CDR3 loop reads CSARAIMNTGELFF. DNA of the CDR3: TGCAGTGCTAGGGCTATCATGAACACCGGGGAGCTGTTTTTT.

In DNA form, the CDR3 reads TGCAGTGCTCTGAGCCCTCATGGCTACACCTTC. Translation gives CSALSPHGYTF. The gene calls are TRBV20-1 and TRBJ1-2; D remains ambiguous. The V and J ends lost 5 bases and 6 bases respectively, with 10 bases between them. This CDR3 has 11 residues. Germline values: CDR1 DFQATT, CDR2 SNEGSKA (reference sequence).

This clonotype was seen only a few times. This sequence joins TRBV20-1 and TRBJ2-1; D ambiguous. V was trimmed by 3 bases and J by 4 bases, leaving 7 bases between them. This CDR3 has 12 amino acids. From germline, CDR1 is DFQATT and CDR2 SNEGSKA (reference sequence). In nucleotides, the CDR3 is TGCAGTGCTAGTAGACTGTACAATGAGCAGTTCTTC. It translates to CSASRLYNEQFF.

This clonotype came up a few times. The chain combines TRBV30 with TRBJ2-2, with D perhaps matching TRBD2 (6 bases). The germline V gene has CDR1 GTSNPN and CDR2 SVGIG (reference sequence). The ends were cut back, 7 bases at V and 5 bases at J, with 20 bases in the middle. The CDR3 sequence is 15 residues long. This CDR3 is CAYQWDLEGTGELFF. CDR3 bases: TGTGCCTACCAATGGGACTTAGAGGGTACCGGGGAGCTGTTTTTT.

This clonotype was picked up a small number of times. The chain recombines TRBV30 with TRBJ2-3; D gene ambiguous. This CDR3 has 14 amino acids. The V gene lost 0 bases and the J gene lost 4 bases, with 11 bases spanning the gap. CDR1 and CDR2 from the germline V gene are GTSNPN and SVGIG (reference sequence). This chain's CDR3 is CAWSVQTEPDTQYF. In nucleotides, the CDR3 is TGTGCCTGGAGTGTACAAACGGAGCCAGATACGCAGTATTTT.

This chain joins TRBV7-9 and TRBJ1-1; 8 bases map to TRBD1. V gave up 6 bases and J gave up 1 base; unmatched junction bases: 7. This CDR3 spans 15 amino acids. CDR1 is SEHNR, CDR2 FQNEAQ, per germline (reference sequence). The CDR3 coding sequence is TGTGCCAGCAGGCCGACAGGGGAAAAGAACACTGAAGCTTTCTTT. It codes for CASRPTGEKNTEAFF.

This chain joins TRBV11-2 and TRBJ2-7; maybe TRBD1 (5 bases). Trimming shortened V by 5 bases and J by 6 bases, and 17 bases separated the two germline ends. CDR1 and CDR2 from the germline V gene are SGHAT and FQNNGV. The CDR3 covers 14 residues. Here the CDR3 DNA reads TGTGCCAGCAGCCCGACTCTTCCTGGGGCCGAGCAGTACTTC. It yields the protein CASSPTLPGAEQYF.

Note on this clonotype: This may be a read error: a much more frequent sequence differs by one nucleotide. The CDR3 DNA reads as TGTGCCAGCAGCTTAGCTCCTAGCGGGATCGACGAGCAGTGCTTC. It encodes CASSLAPSGIDEQCF. This chain links TRBV7-2 with TRBJ2-7, with 9 bases fitting TRBD2. The CDR3 sequence is 15 residues long. Germline CDR1 is SGHTA and CDR2 is FQGNSA.

This clonotype was picked up many times. The V and J genes are TRBV7-2 and TRBJ2-2; D perhaps matches TRBD2 (5 bases). This CDR3 comprises 18 residues. Germline V gene sequence: CDR1 SGHTA, CDR2 FQGNSA. V lost 1 base and J 1 base, leaving 16 bases between the germline ends. CDR3 DNA sequence: TGTGCCAGCAGCTTAGGGCGGGTGGCGGACTGGAACACCGGGGAGCTGTTTTTT. This encodes CASSLGRVADWNTGELFF.

The CDR3 bases are TGTGCCAGTACCCAATCGGACAGGGAATACACAGATACGCAGTATTTT. It encodes CASTQSDREYTDTQYF. The chain combines TRBV19 with TRBJ2-3, with TRBD1 matching over 8 bases. The germline V gene has CDR1 LNHDA and CDR2 SQIVND (reference sequence). Trimming removed 7 bases from V and 2 bases from J; junction bases left unmatched: 11. This CDR3 region has 16 residues.

The CDR3 coding sequence is TGTGCCAGCAGCTCAAGGCTAGGAAACACCATATATTTT. Protein sequence: CASSSRLGNTIYF. The J gene is TRBJ1-3, the V gene TRBV7-8; D ambiguous. The CDR3 contains 13 residues. V lost 4 bases and J 4 bases, leaving 8 bases between the germline ends. Germline CDR1 is SGHVS and CDR2 is FQNEAQ.

Comment on this clonotype: At one of its ends the junction is not consistent with the germline gene, which may arise from a read error. The rearrangement links TRBV28 to TRBJ2-4, with 10 bases that match TRBD1. The CDR3 runs to 14 residues. Germline V gene data show CDR1 as MDHEN and CDR2 as SYDVKM. This chain's CDR3 is CVSSSPGTGDIQYF. DNA of the CDR3: TGTGTCAGCAGTTCACCTGGGACAGGGGACATTCAGTACTTC.

J is TRBJ1-5 and V is TRBV6-1; no reliable D call. CDR3 length equals 15 residues. From germline, CDR1 is MNHNS and CDR2 SASEGT. The V and J ends lost 3 bases and 0 bases respectively, with 9 bases between them. The CDR3 DNA is TGTGCCAGCAGTGACGCCTTTTATAGCAATCAGCCCCAGCATTTT. Its translation is CASSDAFYSNQPQHF.

V and J are TRBV29-1 and TRBJ2-7; D unclear. The better agreement between TRBJ2-1 and the DNA end casts doubt on the J call. The length of the CDR3 is 13 residues. The germline CDR1 and CDR2 sequences are SQVTM and ANQGSEA. CDR3 sequence: CSVETGTSYEQFF. CDR3 DNA: TGCAGCGTTGAAACTGGTACCTCCTACGAGCAGTTCTTC.

Only a few counts were recorded for this clonotype. One end of the junction varies from germline; a read error may be responsible. The V gene is TRBV29-1, the J gene TRBJ2-7; 9 bases are shared with TRBD1. This CDR3 contains 13 residues. The germline V gene encodes CDR1 SQVTM and CDR2 ANQGSEA. The CDR3 protein is CSGGGQGSSEQYF. The CDR3 coding sequence is TGCAGCGGAGGGGGACAGGGATCCTCCGAGCAGTACTTC.

This clonotype has a handful of counts. J is TRBJ1-5 and V is TRBV12-3 or TRBV12-4; D is ambiguous. The V and J ends lost 8 bases and 0 bases respectively, with 8 bases between them. The CDR3 is 13 amino acids. The CDR3 bases are TGTGCCAGCGCAGATTATAGCAATCAGCCCCAGCATTTT. Protein: CASADYSNQPQHF.

This clonotype appeared many times. A read error may account for a junction end that differs from germline. This sequence joins TRBV11-2 and TRBJ1-1; D gene unclear. The CDR3 consists of 12 residues. Germline V gives CDR1 SGHAT, CDR2 FQNNGV. CDR3 DNA sequence: TGCGCCAGCAGCTTGGGTCGCACTGAAGCTTTCTTT. Its protein is CASSLGRTEAFF.

Only a few counts were recorded for this clonotype. This chain links TRBV6-1 with TRBJ2-7, with D perhaps matching TRBD2 (7 bases). Germline-derived CDR1 and CDR2 are MNHNS and SASEGT. The germline V and J ends were trimmed by 9 bases and 0 bases, with 24 bases remaining between them. The CDR3 totals 17 residues. The CDR3 DNA reads TGTGCCAGTAGGGGGAGGGCGGCCCCTCCGAGCTCCTACGAGCAGTACTTC. Amino acid sequence: CASRGRAAPPSSYEQYF.

This clonotype has a count of ten or more. The V gene is TRBV7-8, the J gene TRBJ1-1; no clear D. Trimming removed 2 bases from V and 0 bases from J, with 10 bases in between. The CDR3 has 15 residues. The germline V gene encodes CDR1 SGHVS and CDR2 FQNEAQ. The CDR3 loop reads CASSLHSHMNTEAFF. Written as DNA, the CDR3 is TGTGCCAGCAGCTTACACAGCCACATGAACACTGAAGCTTTCTTT.

The V and J genes are TRBV7-8 and TRBJ2-1, with 11 bases lining up with TRBD2. The ends lost 8 bases at V and 4 bases at J; junction bases unmatched: 7. CDR1 and CDR2 from the germline V gene are SGHVS and FQNEAQ. The CDR3 has 15 residues. CDR3 nucleotides: TGTGCCAGCCTCTTAACTAGCGGGGGATACAATGAGCAGTTCTTC. Protein: CASLLTSGGYNEQFF.

This chain connects TRBV7-8 to TRBJ2-1; TRBD2 agrees at 10 bases. The CDR3 has 22 amino acids. The J segment lost 0 bases and the V segment lost 0 bases, leaving 17 bases of the junction unmatched. Germline values: CDR1 SGHVS, CDR2 FQNEAQ. The CDR3 region is CASSLALFGRVRLAGSYNEQFF. Here the CDR3 DNA reads TGTGCCAGCAGCTTAGCGCTTTTTGGCAGAGTTCGACTAGCGGGCTCCTACAATGAGCAGTTCTTC.

In this sample, this clonotype turned up many times. The V call is TRBV29-1, the J call TRBJ2-7; maybe TRBD1 (5 bases). The germline V gene has CDR1 SQVTM and CDR2 ANQGSEA. The CDR3 totals 13 residues. V was shortened by 4 bases and J by 0 bases, with 10 bases between the two germline ends. The CDR3 here is CSVAGPRSYEQYF. The CDR3 DNA follows: TGCAGCGTTGCAGGGCCCCGCTCCTACGAGCAGTACTTC.

The rearrangement links TRBV5-6 to TRBJ1-1; 10 nucleotides line up with TRBD1. Germline V gene data show CDR1 as SGHDT and CDR2 as YYEEEE. The CDR3 totals 15 residues. The J segment lost 4 bases and the V segment lost 3 bases, leaving 6 bases of the junction unmatched. CDR3: CASSWTGGGSTEAFF. The CDR3 DNA reads as TGTGCCAGCAGCTGGACAGGGGGAGGCAGCACTGAAGCTTTCTTT. The variable domain in full, with the rest retrieved from reference TRBV5-6 and TRBJ1-1, is DAGVTQSPTHLIKTRGQQVTLRCSPKSGHDTVSWYQQALGQGPQFIFQYYEEEERQRGNFPDRFSGHQFPNYSSELNVNALLLGDSALYLCASSWTGGGSTEAFFGQGTRLTVV.

This clonotype turned up a few times. The V and J genes are TRBV27 and TRBJ2-1; either TRBD1 or TRBD2 may fit D (6 bases each). The CDR3 is made up of 13 amino acids. Trimming stripped 2 bases from V and 10 bases from J, with 12 bases between. Germline V gives CDR1 MNHEY, CDR2 SMNVEV (reference sequence). The DNA for the CDR3 is TGTGCCAGCAGTTTAAGGGGGGCGGGCGAGCAGTTCTTC. Encoded protein: CASSLRGAGEQFF.

The chain uses TRBV5-1 and TRBJ2-1; TRBD2 matches at 8 bases. This CDR3 region has 16 residues. The V gene's germline CDR1 is SGHRS and CDR2 YFSETQ. V trimming: 0 bases; J trimming: 8 bases; junction bases outside the gene matches: 10. DNA for the CDR3: TGCGCCAGCAGCTTGGGCCGGGGGGGAGTGGGATATGAGCAGTTCTTC. This sequence encodes CASSLGRGGVGYEQFF.

About this clonotype itself: This may stem from a read error, because a much larger clone lies one nucleotide away. V is TRBV11-2 and J is TRBJ1-2, with TRBD1 identical over 8 bases. Germline CDR1 reads SGHAT; CDR2 reads FQNNGV. This CDR3 contains 12 residues. The CDR3 is CAISAGQGGYTF. As DNA, the CDR3 is TGTGCCATCAGCGCCGGACAGGGAGGCTACACCTTC.

This clonotype was observed a few times. This chain uses TRBV9 with TRBJ2-1; D may correspond to TRBD1 or TRBD2 (6 bases each). CDR1 and CDR2 (germline): SGDLS, YYNGEE. The CDR3 is 18 amino acids. V lost 0 bases and J 0 bases, leaving 16 bases between the germline ends. The chain's CDR3 is CASSVVGDGGSSYNEQFF. CDR3 DNA sequence: TGTGCCAGCAGCGTAGTGGGGGACGGGGGCAGCTCCTACAATGAGCAGTTCTTC.